This TCR beta chain was retrieved from a study of CD8+ T cells in alopecia areata. Sequencing relied on a cDNA template that was reverse transcribed from extracted RNA. Profiling relied on immunoSEQ multiplex PCR, and the TCRdb table lists in-frame clones only, not all of them. In the table there are 120,000 or so clones, about 46% of which are singletons. General study findings and limits: Unlike in mice, where it was clearer, TCR sharing across patients was less clear, possibly HLA-related.

Trimming pared 7 bases from V and 4 bases from J, leaving 14 bases between. CDR1 SQVTM and CDR2 ANQGSEA come from the germline V gene. The CDR3 covers 12 residues. Samples from alopecia areata patients were lesional scalp punch biopsies and peripheral blood. This clone was observed a few times. The antigen remains undetermined. Distinct nucleotide sequences in the sample also encode this CDR3. The chain links TRBV29-1 to TRBJ2-7, with a possible D match to TRBD2 (6 bases). The clonotype comes from a human donor with alopecia areata. Sequenced input: NKG2D-low CD8+ T cells sorted from blood. This CDR3 is CSARDSSYEQYF. CDR3 DNA sequence: TGCAGCGCCAGGGACTCCAGTTACGAGCAGTACTTC.